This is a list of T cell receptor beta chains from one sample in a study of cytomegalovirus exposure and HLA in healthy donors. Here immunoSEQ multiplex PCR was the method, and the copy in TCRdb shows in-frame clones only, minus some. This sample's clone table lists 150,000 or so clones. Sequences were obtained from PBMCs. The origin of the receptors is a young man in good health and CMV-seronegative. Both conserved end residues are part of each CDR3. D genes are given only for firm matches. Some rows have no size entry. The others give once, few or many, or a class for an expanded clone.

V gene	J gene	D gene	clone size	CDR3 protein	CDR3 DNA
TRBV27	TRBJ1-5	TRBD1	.	CASSLTRQGMSNQPQHF	TGTGCCAGCAGTTTAACACGACAGGGTATGAGCAATCAGCCCCAGCATTTT
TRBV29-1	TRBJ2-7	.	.	CSVEGGITYEQYF	TGCAGCGTTGAGGGAGGTATTACCTACGAGCAGTACTTC
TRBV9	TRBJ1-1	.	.	CASSVEGDTEAFF	TGTGCCAGCAGCGTAGAGGGGGACACTGAAGCTTTCTTT
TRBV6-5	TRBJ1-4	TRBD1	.	CASSSGTGVEKLFF	TGTGCCAGCAGTTCCGGGACAGGGGTTGAAAAACTGTTTTTT
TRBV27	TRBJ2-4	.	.	CASSLSRRTRNLAKNIQYF	TGTGCCAGCAGTTTATCACGACGGACTCGCAACCTAGCCAAAAACATTCAGTACTTC
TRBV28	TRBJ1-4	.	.	CASSPPGGVSEKLFF	TGTGCCAGCAGCCCCCCGGGGGGGGTTAGCGAAAAACTGTTTTTT
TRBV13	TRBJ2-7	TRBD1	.	CASSFRTGGSYEQYF	TGTGCCAGCAGCTTTCGGACAGGCGGCTCCTACGAGCAGTACTTC
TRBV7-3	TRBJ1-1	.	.	CASSPTGTLNTEAFF	TGTGCCAGCAGCCCAACCGGGACACTGAACACTGAAGCTTTCTTT
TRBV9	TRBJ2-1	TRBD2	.	CASSVRSGGATYNEQFF	TGTGCCAGCAGCGTAAGGAGCGGGGGGGCAACCTACAATGAGCAGTTCTTC
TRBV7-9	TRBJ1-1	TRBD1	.	CASSLASGTENTEAFF	TGTGCCAGCAGCTTAGCCTCCGGGACAGAGAACACTGAAGCTTTCTTT
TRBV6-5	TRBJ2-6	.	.	CASSSTRSANVLTF	TGTGCCAGCAGTTCTACTCGGAGCGCCAACGTCCTGACTTTC
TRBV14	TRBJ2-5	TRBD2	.	CASSPRGSGQETQYF	TGTGCCAGCAGCCCCCGTGGTAGCGGGCAAGAGACCCAGTACTTC
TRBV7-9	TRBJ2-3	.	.	CASSFSTTTDTQYF	TGTGCCAGCAGCTTTAGTACTACCACAGATACGCAGTATTTT
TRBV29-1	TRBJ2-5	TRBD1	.	CSVEDLDRITQYF	TGCAGCGTTGAAGATCTGGACAGGATAACCCAGTACTTC
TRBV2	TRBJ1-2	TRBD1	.	CASRDRVSMINYGYTF	TGTGCCAGCAGGGACAGGGTATCGATGATTAACTATGGCTACACCTTC
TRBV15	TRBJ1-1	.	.	CATSRDPGSTEAFF	TGTGCCACCAGCAGAGATCCAGGTTCCACTGAAGCTTTCTTT
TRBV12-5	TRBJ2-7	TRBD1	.	CASGSDRGGPYEQYF	TGTGCTAGTGGCTCGGACAGGGGGGGACCCTACGAGCAGTACTTC
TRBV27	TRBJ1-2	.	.	CASSLSRRGGNYGYTF	TGTGCCAGCAGTTTATCGAGAAGGGGTGGCAACTATGGCTACACCTTC
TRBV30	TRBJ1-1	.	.	CAWSVRRGTEAFF	TGTGCCTGGAGTGTACGACGGGGCACTGAAGCTTTCTTT
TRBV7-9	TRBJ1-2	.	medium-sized	CASSLARVDGYTF	TGTGCCAGCAGCTTAGCCCGGGTGGATGGCTACACCTTC
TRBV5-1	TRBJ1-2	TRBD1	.	CASSFLGGTVAFYGYTF	TGCGCCAGCAGCTTCTTAGGCGGGACAGTTGCTTTCTATGGCTACACCTTC
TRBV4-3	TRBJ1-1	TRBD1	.	CASSLFTGGVNTEAFF	TGCGCCAGCAGCCTGTTTACAGGGGGCGTAAACACTGAAGCTTTCTTT
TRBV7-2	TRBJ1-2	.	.	CASSLGGMNYGYTF	TGTGCCAGCAGCTTAGGGGGCATGAACTATGGCTACACCTTC
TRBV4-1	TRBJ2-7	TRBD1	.	CASSQGGQGFHEQYF	TGCGCCAGCAGCCAAGGGGGACAGGGGTTCCACGAGCAGTACTTC
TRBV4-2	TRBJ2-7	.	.	CASSQGIPDEQYF	TGTGCCAGCAGCCAAGGTATCCCGGACGAGCAGTACTTC
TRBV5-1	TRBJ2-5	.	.	CASSSQGGTEHHVWTQYF	TGCGCCAGCAGCTCGCAGGGGGGAACCGAACACCACGTTTGGACCCAGTACTTC
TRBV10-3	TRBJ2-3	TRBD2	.	CAISGGSGTRDTDTQYF	TGTGCCATCAGTGGGGGGTCCGGGACTAGAGACACAGATACGCAGTATTTT
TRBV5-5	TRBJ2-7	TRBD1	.	CASSSLEGQGFYEQYF	TGTGCCAGCAGCAGCCTGGAGGGACAGGGTTTCTACGAGCAGTACTTC
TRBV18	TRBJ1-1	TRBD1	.	CASSYGQVNTEAFF	TGTGCCAGCTCGTACGGACAGGTGAACACTGAAGCTTTCTTT
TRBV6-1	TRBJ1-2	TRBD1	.	CASSEEGANGYTF	TGTGCCAGCAGTGAAGAGGGGGCGAATGGCTACACCTTC
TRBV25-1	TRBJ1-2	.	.	CASEGRIGYTF	TGTGCCAGTGAGGGAAGGATAGGCTACACCTTC
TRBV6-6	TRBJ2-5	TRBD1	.	CASRLQGAGETQYF	TGTGCCAGCCGTCTCCAGGGGGCAGGGGAGACCCAGTACTTC
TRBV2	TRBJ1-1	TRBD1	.	CASTSDRQWTEAFF	TGTGCCAGCACCTCGGACAGGCAATGGACTGAAGCTTTCTTT
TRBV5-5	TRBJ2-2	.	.	CASSWLKGRTGELFF	TGTGCCAGCAGCTGGCTCAAGGGGCGAACCGGGGAGCTGTTTTTT
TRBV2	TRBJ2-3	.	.	CASHKTGSTDTQYF	TGTGCCAGCCATAAGACTGGCTCAACAGATACGCAGTATTTT
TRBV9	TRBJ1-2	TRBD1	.	CASSVDQGARGYTF	TGTGCCAGCAGCGTAGACCAGGGGGCAAGAGGCTACACCTTC
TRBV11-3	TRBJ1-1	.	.	CASSLDKNTEAFF	TGTGCCAGCAGCCTGGACAAGAACACTGAAGCTTTCTTT
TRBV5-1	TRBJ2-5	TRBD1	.	CASSLGTAQETQYF	TGCGCCAGCAGCTTAGGGACAGCCCAAGAGACCCAGTACTTC
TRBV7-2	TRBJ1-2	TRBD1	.	CASSLGTGISGYTF	TGTGCCAGCAGCTTAGGGACAGGGATTTCGGGCTACACCTTC
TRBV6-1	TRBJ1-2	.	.	CASSEIGVANYGYTF	TGTGCCAGCAGTGAAATCGGAGTAGCTAACTATGGCTACACCTTC
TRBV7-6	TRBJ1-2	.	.	CASSGGGQGRVNGYTF	TGTGCCAGCAGCGGGGGGGGGCAGGGGCGAGTGAATGGCTACACCTTC
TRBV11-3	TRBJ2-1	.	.	CASSSTGQTSNEQFF	TGTGCCAGCAGCTCCACCGGCCAGACTAGTAATGAGCAGTTCTTC
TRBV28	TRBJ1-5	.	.	CASRWMILAGSNQPQHF	TGTGCCAGCAGGTGGATGATCCTGGCGGGAAGCAATCAGCCCCAGCATTTT